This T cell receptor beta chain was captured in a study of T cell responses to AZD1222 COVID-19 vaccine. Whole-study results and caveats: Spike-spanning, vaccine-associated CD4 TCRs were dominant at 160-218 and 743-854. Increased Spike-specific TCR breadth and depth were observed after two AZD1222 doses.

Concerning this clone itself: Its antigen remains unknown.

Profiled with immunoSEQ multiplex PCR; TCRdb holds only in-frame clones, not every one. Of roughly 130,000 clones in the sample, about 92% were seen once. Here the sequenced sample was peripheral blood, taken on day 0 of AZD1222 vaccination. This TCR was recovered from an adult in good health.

The CDR3 DNA sequence: TGTGCCAGCAGTTTTGGACAGGTCCTCGAGCAGTACTTC. Its protein is CASSFGQVLEQYF. V gene TRBV12-3 or TRBV12-4 combines with J gene TRBJ2-7; 7 bases fit TRBD1. The length of the CDR3 is 13 residues. J was trimmed by 6 bases and V by 3 bases; bases with no gene match: 5.